Detailed here is one T cell receptor (beta chain). The antigen remains undetermined. This CDR3 comprises 15 residues. Germline CDR1 is SGHAT and CDR2 is FQDESV (reference sequence). Losses at the gene ends were 6 bases for V and 5 bases for J; bases not matched to a gene: 10. TCRdb's table, derived via immunoSEQ multiplex PCR, lists solely in-frame clones and lacks some. Among tens of thousands of clones listed, 77% were seen once. The sample originates from a study of radiotherapy plus CTLA-4 blockade in lung cancer. Study-wide results and limits: Radiotherapy plus ipilimumab was followed by expansion in blood of tumor-derived TCR clones.

The V call is TRBV11-1, the J call TRBJ2-5; 9 bases are a match to TRBD1. The specimen comprised peripheral blood, sampled from a patient treated with radiotherapy plus ipilimumab. This TCR derives from a human donor with non-small cell lung cancer who had a partial response to radiotherapy plus ipilimumab. CDR3 amino acids: CASSILTGGRETQYF. For the CDR3, the DNA is TGTGCCAGCAGTATTCTCACAGGGGGCAGGGAGACCCAGTACTTC.